Listed below are T cell receptor beta chains from one sample, sequenced in a study of blood T cell repertoires in COVID-19. Measured with immunoSEQ multiplex PCR; TCRdb has only the in-frame clones, and not every one. The data hold 230,000 or so clones, with around 82% observed a single time. The source material was peripheral blood. The receptor source for this set is a man in his forties with active or convalescent COVID-19. Both conserved end residues are part of each CDR3. D genes are given only for firm matches. Clone size appears in some rows only: once, few, many, or a class for an expanded clone.

>TRBV5-6|once|TRBJ1-2|NA
TGTGCCAGCAGCTCCCGCAGGGTCTCAAACTATGGCTACACCTTC
CASSSRRVSNYGYTF
>TRBV5-1|NA|TRBJ1-5|NA
TGCGCCAGCAGCTCCGGGGGGGCGGACAGCAATCAGCCCCAGCATTTT
CASSSGGADSNQPQHF
>TRBV9|NA|TRBJ2-3|TRBD2
TGTGCCAGCAGCGTAAGCGGGAGGGCCCGAAACACAGATACGCAGTATTTT
CASSVSGRARNTDTQYF
>TRBV29-1|NA|TRBJ1-5|NA
TGCAGCGTTGGAGGCGGGGGGAGCAATCAGCCCCAGCATTTT
CSVGGGGSNQPQHF
>TRBV9|NA|TRBJ2-1|TRBD2
TGTGCCAGCAGCGTGGGGACTAGCGGGAATGATGAGCAGTTCTTC
CASSVGTSGNDEQFF
>TRBV27|NA|TRBJ2-3|TRBD1
TGTGCCAGCAGTCGGGGGACAGGGAAAGTTAGCACAGATACGCAGTATTTT
CASSRGTGKVSTDTQYF
>TRBV20-1|NA|TRBJ1-2|NA
TGCAGTGCTAGTGGGCAGGGGAGAGGGAGAGGCTACACCTTC
CSASGQGRGRGYTF
>TRBV5-1|NA|TRBJ2-2|TRBD1
TGCGCCAGCAGCTTTTCTATTATTCAGGGGGCAGACACCGGGGAGCTGTTTTTT
CASSFSIIQGADTGELFF
>TRBV11-3|NA|TRBJ2-7|NA
TGTGCCAGCAGCGAGAAAGTTGGCGAGCAGTACTTC
CASSEKVGEQYF
>TRBV19|NA|TRBJ1-5|NA
TGTGCCAGTAGTATAGGTGGGGCGGGAGTGAATCAGCCCCAGCATTTT
CASSIGGAGVNQPQHF